Listed below are T cell receptor beta chains from one sample, sequenced in a study of cytomegalovirus exposure and HLA in healthy donors. Using immunoSEQ multiplex PCR, the repertoire was profiled, and TCRdb retains in-frame clones only, with some absent. The profile shows approximately 210,000 clones, about 75% of them singletons. Sequencing was performed on PBMCs. These receptors were obtained from a male donor in good health and CMV-seronegative. The CDR3 runs from the conserved cysteine through the conserved F or W. A D gene is named only where the DNA matches it firmly. Only part of the rows carry a size: once, few, many, or a class if the clone is expanded.

>.|TRBD1|TRBJ2-7|TRBV11-3
CASSPRDREYEQYF
TGTGCCAGCAGCCCCCGGGACAGGGAGTACGAGCAGTACTTC
>.|.|TRBJ2-3|TRBV5-1
CASTESGQGSTDTQYF
TGCGCCAGCACAGAGTCGGGACAAGGGAGCACAGATACGCAGTATTTT
>.|.|TRBJ1-1|TRBV5-5
CASSLQGSDTEAFF
TGTGCCAGCAGCCTCCAGGGGAGTGACACTGAAGCTTTCTTT
>.|TRBD1|TRBJ1-1|TRBV7-9
CASSAEGQGATEAFF
TGTGCCAGCAGCGCTGAAGGACAGGGGGCCACTGAAGCTTTCTTT
>few|TRBD1|TRBJ1-1|TRBV6-5
CASSYSGTGNTEAFF
TGTGCCAGCAGTTACTCGGGGACAGGGAACACTGAAGCTTTCTTT
>.|.|TRBJ2-3|TRBV29-1
CSGRTSTTDTQYF
TGCAGCGGTCGGACTTCTACCACGGATACGCAGTATTTT
>.|.|TRBJ1-5|TRBV4-1
CASSQGGGDYSNQPQHF
TGCGCCAGCAGCCAAGGTGGGGGGGATTATAGCAATCAGCCCCAGCATTTT
>.|TRBD1|TRBJ2-2|TRBV10-3
CAIRTGQGADTGELFF
TGTGCCATCAGGACAGGACAGGGGGCGGACACCGGGGAGCTGTTTTTT
>few|TRBD1|TRBJ2-7|TRBV4-2
CASSPRQGPSYEQYF
TGTGCCAGCAGCCCTCGACAGGGTCCGTCCTACGAGCAGTACTTC
>few|TRBD1|TRBJ1-4|TRBV27
CASSFGQGVGEKLFF
TGTGCCAGCAGTTTTGGACAGGGGGTGGGGGAAAAACTGTTTTTT
>once|.|TRBJ1-1|TRBV27
CASTRTVNTEAFF
TGTGCCAGCACCAGGACAGTTAACACTGAAGCTTTCTTT
>.|.|TRBJ1-1|TRBV14
CASSQVRGSNTEAFF
TGTGCCAGCAGCCAAGTTAGGGGGTCGAACACTGAAGCTTTCTTT
>.|TRBD1|TRBJ1-2|TRBV13
CASSLGQGDHGYTF
TGTGCCAGCAGCCTGGGACAGGGGGATCATGGCTACACCTTC
>.|.|TRBJ1-6|TRBV7-8
CASSHTSGGTALNSPLHF
TGTGCCAGCAGCCACACTAGCGGGGGCACGGCGCTTAATTCACCCCTCCACTTT
>.|TRBD2|TRBJ2-1|TRBV11-2
CASTQRGAGGFFGEQFF
TGTGCCAGCACTCAACGGGGGGCGGGAGGGTTTTTTGGTGAGCAGTTCTTC
>.|TRBD1|TRBJ1-2|TRBV11-2
CASSWGQGYGYTF
TGTGCCAGCAGCTGGGGACAGGGATATGGCTACACCTTC
>.|TRBD2|TRBJ2-3|TRBV6-5
CASTSSGSLTFTQYF
TGTGCCAGCACCTCTAGCGGGAGCCTCACATTTACGCAGTATTTT
>.|.|TRBJ1-1|TRBV9
CASSVSVNTEAFF
TGTGCCAGCAGCGTTTCAGTGAACACTGAAGCTTTCTTT
>.|TRBD1|TRBJ1-5|TRBV5-4
CASSLQGGRSNQPQHF
TGTGCCAGCAGCTTACAGGGGGGCCGAAGCAATCAGCCCCAGCATTTT
>.|.|TRBJ1-1|TRBV21-1
CASNLDRDVLGSFF
TGTGCCAGCAATCTAGACAGGGACGTTTTAGGCTCTTTCTTT
>few|TRBD1|TRBJ2-7|TRBV9
CASSVGTGVSYEQYF
TGTGCCAGCAGCGTAGGGACAGGGGTCTCCTACGAGCAGTACTTC
>.|.|TRBJ2-1|TRBV19
CASAGPRSSYNEQFF
TGTGCCAGTGCGGGACCCCGGAGCTCCTACAATGAGCAGTTCTTC
>.|TRBD1|TRBJ1-1|TRBV7-9
CASSSWTGMNTEAFF
TGTGCCAGCAGCTCCTGGACAGGGATGAACACTGAAGCTTTCTTT
>few|.|TRBJ2-1|TRBV29-1
CSVPSSGRSYNEQFF
TGCAGCGTTCCTAGTAGCGGACGCTCCTACAATGAGCAGTTCTTC
>.|.|TRBJ1-1|TRBV19
CASSIVSLRMKEAFF
TGTGCCAGTAGTATAGTTTCCCTGAGAATGAAGGAAGCTTTCTTT
>.|TRBD1|TRBJ2-7|TRBV27
CASSLDRESYEQYF
TGTGCCAGCAGCCTCGACAGGGAATCCTACGAGCAGTACTTC
>.|TRBD2|TRBJ2-5|TRBV7-9
CASSGLAGLGETQYF
TGTGCCAGCAGCGGTCTAGCGGGATTGGGTGAGACCCAGTACTTC
>.|TRBD2|TRBJ2-3|TRBV14
CASNRGTSGSIDTQYF
TGTGCCAGCAACCGAGGGACTAGCGGCTCAATAGATACGCAGTATTTT
>.|.|TRBJ2-1|TRBV7-6
CASSFRFLAYNEQFF
TGTGCCAGCAGCTTCCGTTTCCTAGCCTACAATGAGCAGTTCTTC
>few|.|TRBJ2-1|TRBV5-1
CASASSRAYNEQFF
TGCGCCAGTGCGAGCTCACGGGCCTACAATGAGCAGTTCTTC
>.|TRBD2|TRBJ2-1|TRBV27
CASSRQTSGRYNEQFF
TGTGCCAGCAGCCGACAGACTAGCGGGAGATACAATGAGCAGTTCTTC
>.|TRBD2|TRBJ2-5|TRBV28
CASSSGRASGAFGETQYF
TGTGCCAGCAGTTCTGGGAGGGCTAGCGGGGCCTTCGGGGAGACCCAGTACTTC
>.|.|TRBJ1-1|TRBV9
CASSDPRGLNTEAFF
TGTGCCAGCAGCGATCCTCGGGGGTTGAACACTGAAGCTTTCTTT
>.|.|TRBJ2-7|TRBV27
CASSTPERGLVWEQYF
TGTGCCAGCAGTACTCCCGAGAGGGGGTTAGTGTGGGAGCAGTACTTC
>few|TRBD2|TRBJ2-7|TRBV5-3
CARSLISARAGVFVDEQYF
TGTGCCAGAAGCTTGATATCTGCGAGGGCGGGAGTGTTTGTCGACGAGCAGTACTTC
>.|.|TRBJ2-4|TRBV19
CATGVGAKNIQYF
TGTGCCACCGGAGTCGGGGCCAAAAACATTCAGTACTTC
>.|TRBD1|TRBJ2-5|TRBV5-4
CASSPWTGGREETQYF
TGTGCCAGCAGCCCTTGGACAGGGGGCAGGGAAGAGACCCAGTACTTC
>.|.|TRBJ2-3|TRBV4-3
CASSQIVSTDTQYF
TGCGCCAGCAGCCAAATCGTCAGCACAGATACGCAGTATTTT
>.|.|TRBJ1-1|TRBV5-1
CASSLSLLGDKAFF
TGCGCCAGCAGCTTGTCATTGCTAGGGGACAAAGCTTTCTTT